One sample yielded the 30 T cell receptor beta chains listed below, sequenced in a study of OX40 agonist ivuxolimab in advanced cancers. The data were produced by immunoSEQ multiplex PCR, yet TCRdb's version contains in-frame clones alone and is incomplete. The repertoire has tens of thousands of clones, approximately 82% of them found once; the top ten carry 0.85%. The material was CD4+ or CD8+ T cells sorted from blood, obtained in a trial of the OX40 agonist ivuxolimab. The receptor source for this set is an adult with an advanced solid tumor such as melanoma, head and neck, liver or kidney cancer.

The chain has TRBV7-2 and TRBJ2-3; 7 positions match TRBD2. The CDR3 has 15 residues. Germline trimming cut 2 bases from V and 5 bases from J; bases unmatched to any gene: 7. Per germline, CDR1 SGHTA and CDR2 FQGNSA. CDR3 nucleotides: TGTGCCAGCAGCTTATTTGGAGCGGGGAGAGATACGCAGTATTTT. Translated: CASSLFGAGRDTQYF.

In this sample, this clone turned up a few times. The junction shows a germline mismatch at one end, possibly a read error. This chain joins TRBV6-1 and TRBJ1-5, with D possibly TRBD1 on 5 matching bases. This CDR3 region has 14 residues. Looked up from germline, CDR1 is MNHNS and CDR2 is SASEGT. The CDR3 DNA is TGTGCCACCAGTCGGGACGGTAGCAATCAGCCCCAGCATTTT. It translates to CATSRDGSNQPQHF.

The V call is TRBV7-9, the J call TRBJ1-6; D remains unclear. This CDR3 has 15 residues. V shed 2 bases and J shed 10 bases, with 15 bases lying between them. Per the germline V gene, CDR1 is SEHNR and CDR2 is FQNEAQ (reference sequence). The CDR3, as DNA: TGTGCCAGCAGCTTATTCGGGCCCGAGGAATCACCCCTCCACTTT. Translation gives CASSLFGPEESPLHF.

The chain employs TRBV7-9 and TRBJ2-3; TRBD2 matches 9 bases. V lost 1 base to trimming and J lost 3 bases; unmatched junction nucleotides: 2. The CDR3 covers 15 residues. Germline-derived CDR1 and CDR2 are SEHNR and FQNEAQ (reference sequence). This chain's CDR3 is CASSLGGGATDTQYF. In DNA, the CDR3 is TGTGCCAGCAGCTTAGGCGGGGGGGCAACAGATACGCAGTATTTT. Looking up the rest from reference TRBV7-9 and TRBJ2-3 gives the full variable domain: DTGVSQNPRHKITKRGQNVTFRCDPISEHNRLYWYRQTLGQGPEFLTYFQNEAQLEKSRLLSDRFSAERPKGSFSTLEIQRTEQGDSAMYLCASSLGGGATDTQYFGPGTRLTVL.

This clone has more than one count but fewer than ten. The DNA for the CDR3 is TGTGCCAGCACCATTAAAGGGACAGGGTCTACGCAGTATTTT. Encoded protein: CASTIKGTGSTQYF. The chain has TRBV2 and TRBJ2-3, with 9 bases that match TRBD1. Trimming cost V 7 bases and J 8 bases; bases outside gene matches: 10. The germline V gene encodes CDR1 SNHLY and CDR2 FYNNEI. CDR3 length equals 14 residues.

The J gene is TRBJ1-5, the V gene TRBV27; 7 nucleotides align to TRBD1. The V and J ends lost 6 bases and 1 base, in that order; junction bases with no gene match: 9. The germline V gene has CDR1 MNHEY and CDR2 SMNVEV (reference sequence). The CDR3 sequence is 16 residues long. In nucleotides, the CDR3 is TGTGCCAGCAGCGCCTCGGGACAGCCAAGCAATCAGCCCCAGCATTTT. This translates into CASSASGQPSNQPQHF.

The sample holds many counts of this clone. The chain combines TRBV4-3 with TRBJ2-7; D might be TRBD1 (6 bases). Germline lookup yields CDR1 LGHNA and CDR2 YSLEER. This CDR3 comprises 15 residues. Trimming cost V 0 bases and J 2 bases, with 11 bases left between them. The CDR3: CASSQDWTAAYEQYF. CDR3 DNA sequence: TGCGCCAGCAGCCAAGATTGGACAGCCGCCTACGAGCAGTACTTC.

This clone has just a few counts. The CDR3 sequence is CARAAGGNTEAFF. In nucleotides, the CDR3 is TGTGCCAGGGCGGCTGGGGGGAACACTGAAGCTTTCTTT. The chain has TRBV7-6 and TRBJ1-1; D is perhaps TRBD1 (5 bases). This CDR3 is 13 amino acids long. The V and J ends lost 9 bases and 1 base respectively, with 12 bases between them. The germline V gene has CDR1 SGHVS and CDR2 FNYEAQ.

The chain uses TRBV7-2 and TRBJ2-1; D gene unclear. CDR1 and CDR2 (germline): SGHTA, FQGNSA. The CDR3 spans 14 residues. V was clipped by 1 base and J by 6 bases, with 10 bases between them. DNA of the CDR3: TGTGCCAGCAGCTTAGGTTCGGCCCGCAATGAGCAGTTCTTC. Amino acids: CASSLGSARNEQFF.

V and J are TRBV5-1 and TRBJ2-5, with D perhaps matching TRBD1 (6 bases). The CDR3 totals 14 residues. V was shortened by 4 bases and J by 3 bases, with 13 bases between the two germline ends. Germline CDR1 reads SGHRS; CDR2 reads YFSETQ. The CDR3, as DNA: TGCGCCAGCAGCCCTAGGACAGAAGAAGAGACCCAGTACTTC. Translation gives CASSPRTEEETQYF.

The chain combines TRBV7-9 with TRBJ1-1, with 10 bases fitting TRBD1. V was clipped by 3 bases and J by 6 bases; unmatched bases: 1. Germline CDR1 reads SEHNR; CDR2 reads FQNEAQ (reference sequence). The length of the CDR3 is 13 residues. The CDR3 loop is CASSLGQGSEAFF. CDR3 sequence (DNA): TGTGCCAGCAGCTTGGGACAGGGGTCTGAAGCTTTCTTT.

This chain uses TRBV19 with TRBJ1-4; D not resolved. With 3 bases removed from V and 5 bases from J, the gap between germline ends came to 10 bases. The CDR3 covers 14 residues. The germline CDR1 and CDR2 sequences are LNHDA and SQIVND (reference sequence). The CDR3 DNA follows: TGTGCCAGTAGTATCGGTCGGGAGAATGAAAAACTGTTTTTT. Translation: CASSIGRENEKLFF.

The rearrangement uses TRBV4-3 and TRBJ2-1; TRBD2 agrees at 10 bases. The CDR3 totals 17 residues. CDR1 LGHNA and CDR2 YSLEER come from the germline V gene. V gave up 3 bases and J gave up 5 bases; unmatched junction bases: 10. CDR3 sequence (DNA): TGCGCCAGCAGCCACACCCAACTAGCGGGGACGGACAATGAGCAGTTCTTC. It translates to CASSHTQLAGTDNEQFF.

J is TRBJ1-2 and V is TRBV7-2, with D unclear. The CDR3 sequence is 11 residues long. CDR1 is SGHTA, CDR2 FQGNSA, per germline. V was shortened by 5 bases and J by 8 bases, with 9 bases between the two germline ends. The chain's CDR3 is CASSLDLGYTF. CDR3 DNA sequence: TGTGCCAGCAGCCTAGATCTGGGCTACACCTTC.

V usage is TRBV6-5 and J usage is TRBJ2-3; D ambiguous. The CDR3 extends over 12 amino acids. V lost 6 bases, J lost 4 bases, and 8 bases lay in between. Germline-derived CDR1 and CDR2 are MNHEY and SVGAGI. This CDR3 is CASSSVADTQYF. CDR3 bases: TGTGCCAGCAGCTCTGTGGCAGATACGCAGTATTTT.

CDR3: CASSYQGGTGELFF. For the CDR3, the DNA is TGTGCCAGCAGCTACCAAGGGGGCACCGGGGAGCTGTTTTTT. V is TRBV7-3 and J is TRBJ2-2; possibly TRBD1 for D (6 bases). Trimming left V 4 bases short and J 4 bases short, with 10 bases between. This CDR3 contains 14 residues. Germline V gene data show CDR1 as SGHTA and CDR2 as FQGTGA.

The chain joins TRBV19 to TRBJ2-2, with D perhaps given as TRBD1 or TRBD2 (5 bases each). Germline V gene sequence: CDR1 LNHDA, CDR2 SQIVND (reference sequence). There are 14 residues in the CDR3. Trimming removed 3 bases from V and 1 base from J, with 6 bases in between. CDR3 coding DNA: TGTGCCAGTAGTATGGGACGGAACACCGGGGAGCTGTTTTTT. This sequence encodes CASSMGRNTGELFF.

The chain links TRBV19 to TRBJ1-1; D may be TRBD1 (5 bases). The V gene's germline CDR1 is LNHDA and CDR2 SQIVND (reference sequence). The CDR3 totals 15 residues. V was shortened by 6 bases and J by 6 bases, with 20 bases between the two germline ends. CDR3 bases: TGTGCCAGTAGGTCTTGGGACCGACTGGGGCCTGAAGCTTTCTTT. Translation gives CASRSWDRLGPEAFF.

The DNA of the CDR3 is TGTGCCAGTAATTCCTGGACTAGCGGGGGGGCGTGGGAGCAGTTCTTC. Its protein is CASNSWTSGGAWEQFF. This chain connects TRBV19 to TRBJ2-1, with TRBD2 matching over 15 bases. V lost 7 bases, J lost 10 bases, and 11 bases stayed unmatched. Germline V gene sequence: CDR1 LNHDA, CDR2 SQIVND (reference sequence). The CDR3 is 16 residues long.

This chain links TRBV7-2 with TRBJ2-5; D is unclear. V lost 1 base and J 3 bases, leaving 21 bases between the germline ends. This CDR3 contains 18 residues. CDR1 and CDR2 from the germline V gene are SGHTA and FQGNSA. This CDR3 reads CASSLGPTRRGKEETQYF. Written as DNA, the CDR3 is TGTGCCAGCAGCTTAGGCCCCACCAGGAGAGGCAAGGAAGAGACCCAGTACTTC. Filled out from reference TRBV7-2 and TRBJ2-5, the complete variable domain reads GAGVSQSPSNKVTEKGKDVELRCDPISGHTALYWYRQSLGQGLEFLIYFQGNSAPDKSGLPSDRFSAERTGGSVSTLTIQRTQQEDSAVYLCASSLGPTRRGKEETQYFGPGTRLLVL.

This chain uses TRBV5-8 with TRBJ2-3; D is perhaps TRBD1 (6 bases). The CDR3 has 14 amino acids. The V gene lost 0 bases and the J gene lost 3 bases, with 8 bases spanning the gap. Germline V gene lookup returns CDR1 SGHTS and CDR2 YDEGEE. This chain's CDR3 is CASSLGDRTDTQYF. DNA for the CDR3: TGTGCCAGCAGCTTGGGCGACAGGACAGATACGCAGTATTTT.

The gene calls are TRBV5-1 and TRBJ1-4; D not certain. Germline assignment: CDR1 SGHRS and CDR2 YFSETQ. The CDR3 has 14 amino acids. Between the trimmed V and J ends, which lost 0 bases and 10 bases, there was a span of 13 bases. The chain's CDR3 is CASSLEDPKGKLFF. CDR3 coding DNA: TGCGCCAGCAGCTTGGAGGACCCCAAAGGAAAACTGTTTTTT.

V gene TRBV27 combines with J gene TRBJ1-4; 9 bases agree with TRBD1. The CDR3 is 13 residues long. Germline lookup yields CDR1 MNHEY and CDR2 SMNVEV (reference sequence). The J segment lost 7 bases and the V segment lost 8 bases, leaving 5 bases of the junction unmatched. The CDR3 coding sequence is TGTGCCAGCTCGGGGACAGGGCGTGAAAAACTGTTTTTT. Translated, it gives CASSGTGREKLFF.

The chain recombines TRBV6-6 with TRBJ2-2; D not certain. The CDR3 totals 13 residues. Germline values: CDR1 MNHNY, CDR2 SVGAGI (reference sequence). Trimming pared 6 bases from V and 6 bases from J, leaving 11 bases between. CDR3: CASSKLMAGELFF. DNA of the CDR3: TGTGCCAGCAGCAAATTGATGGCCGGGGAGCTGTTTTTT.

This rearrangement joins TRBV14 to TRBJ2-7; D may be TRBD1 or TRBD2 (6 bases each). Trimming pared 0 bases from V and 2 bases from J, leaving 23 bases between. Germline lookup yields CDR1 SGHDN and CDR2 FVKESK. The CDR3 contains 19 residues. DNA of the CDR3: TGTGCCAGCAGCCAAGAAAAGGCGCGGACAGCGTCGGGAGCCTACGAGCAGTACTTC. Amino acids: CASSQEKARTASGAYEQYF.

The rearrangement links TRBV7-2 to TRBJ1-4; TRBD1 matches 8 bases. The ends lost 2 bases at V and 6 bases at J; junction bases unmatched: 5. This CDR3 is built from 15 residues. Germline CDR1 SGHTA, CDR2 FQGNSA. The CDR3 DNA reads TGTGCCAGCAGCTTATTCGGGACAGGAGATGAAAAACTGTTTTTT. It encodes CASSLFGTGDEKLFF.

The chain employs TRBV5-5 and TRBJ1-1; possible D gene TRBD1, 6 bases. Trimming took 3 bases from V and 2 from J, leaving 17 bases between them. Per the germline V gene, CDR1 is SGHKS and CDR2 is YYEKEE (reference sequence). This CDR3 comprises 16 residues. The CDR3 DNA sequence: TGTGCCAGCAGCTGGGGCAGGGGTGGGCGCAACACTGAAGCTTTCTTT. This encodes CASSWGRGGRNTEAFF.

V and J are TRBV5-1 and TRBJ1-4, with 7 bases matching TRBD1. Per germline, CDR1 SGHRS and CDR2 YFSETQ. The CDR3 spans 14 residues. J gave up 2 bases and V 4 bases, and 2 bases lay outside the gene matches. The CDR3 protein is CASSEGQTNEKLFF. CDR3 nucleotides: TGCGCCAGCAGCGAGGGACAGACTAATGAAAAACTGTTTTTT.

This rearrangement joins TRBV27 to TRBJ2-7, with D tentatively TRBD1 or TRBD2 (5 bases each). The CDR3 spans 15 residues. Per the germline V gene, CDR1 is MNHEY and CDR2 is SMNVEV (reference sequence). V was trimmed by 4 bases and J by 0 bases, leaving 13 bases between them. This CDR3 is CASSSGTVSSYEQYF. The CDR3 nucleotides are TGTGCCAGCAGTTCCGGGACGGTAAGCTCCTACGAGCAGTACTTC.

The V gene is TRBV19, the J gene TRBJ2-2; 7 positions match TRBD1. The CDR3 has 16 residues. Germline-derived CDR1 and CDR2 are LNHDA and SQIVND (reference sequence). Trimming cost V 4 bases and J 6 bases; bases outside gene matches: 11. The CDR3: CASSKEDRAEPGELFF. In DNA, the CDR3 is TGTGCCAGTAGTAAGGAAGACAGGGCCGAGCCCGGGGAGCTGTTTTTT.